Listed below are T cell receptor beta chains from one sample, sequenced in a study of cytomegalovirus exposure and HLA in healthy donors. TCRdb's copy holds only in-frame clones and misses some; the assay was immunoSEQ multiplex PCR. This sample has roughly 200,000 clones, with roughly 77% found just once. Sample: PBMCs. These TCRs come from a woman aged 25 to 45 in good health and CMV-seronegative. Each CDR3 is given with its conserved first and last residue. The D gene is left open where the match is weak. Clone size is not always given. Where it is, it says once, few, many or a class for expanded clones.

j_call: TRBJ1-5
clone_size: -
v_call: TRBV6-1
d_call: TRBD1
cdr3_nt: TGTGCCAGCAGGGAACTGGGACAGGGTGAAAGTCAGCCCCAGCATTTT
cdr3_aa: CASRELGQGESQPQHF

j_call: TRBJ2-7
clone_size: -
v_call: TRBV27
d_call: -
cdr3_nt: TGTGCCAGCAGTTTAAGAGAGTCCTACGAGCAGTACTTC
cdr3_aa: CASSLRESYEQYF

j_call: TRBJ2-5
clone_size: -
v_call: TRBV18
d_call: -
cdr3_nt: TGTGCCAGCGCCCGGGGACAATTACAAGAGACCCAGTACTTC
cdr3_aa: CASARGQLQETQYF

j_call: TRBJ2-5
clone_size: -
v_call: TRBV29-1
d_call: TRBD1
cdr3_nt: TGCAGCGTTGAGCCCAGGGGGCTGGGGGAGACCCAGTACTTC
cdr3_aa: CSVEPRGLGETQYF

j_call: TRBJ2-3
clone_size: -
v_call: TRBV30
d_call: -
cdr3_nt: TGTGCCTGGGGCAAAGGACCAGGGCCAGATACGCAGTATTTT
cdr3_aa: CAWGKGPGPDTQYF

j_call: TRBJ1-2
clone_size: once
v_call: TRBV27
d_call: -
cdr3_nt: TGTGCCAGCAGTTCCCTATTAACGGGGGGCGGTTATGGCTACACCTTC
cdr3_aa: CASSSLLTGGGYGYTF

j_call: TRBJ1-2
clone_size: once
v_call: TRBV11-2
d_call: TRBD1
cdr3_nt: TGTGCCAGCAGCTTACGACGATGGGGGACAGGCAGTTTATCCTATGGCTACACCTTC
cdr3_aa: CASSLRRWGTGSLSYGYTF

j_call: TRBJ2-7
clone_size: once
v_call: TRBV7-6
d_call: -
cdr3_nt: TGTGCCAGCAGCAATCCGGGACACGGATTGGACGAGCAGTACTTC
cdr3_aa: CASSNPGHGLDEQYF

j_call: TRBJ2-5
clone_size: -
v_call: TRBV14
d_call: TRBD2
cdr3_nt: TGTGCCAGCAGCCCCCTCCTAGCGGGGCAAGAGACCCAGTACTTC
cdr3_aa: CASSPLLAGQETQYF

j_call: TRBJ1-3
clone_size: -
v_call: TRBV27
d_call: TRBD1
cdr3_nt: TGTGCCAGCGGGACAGGGGGCGTAAACACCATATATTTT
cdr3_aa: CASGTGGVNTIYF

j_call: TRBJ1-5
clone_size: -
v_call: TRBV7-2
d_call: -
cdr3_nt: TGTGCCAGCAGCCCCAGACAGCACAATCAGCCCCAGCATTTT
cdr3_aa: CASSPRQHNQPQHF

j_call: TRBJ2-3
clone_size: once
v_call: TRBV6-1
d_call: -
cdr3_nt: TGTGCCAGCAGTGGCGGTAGCGCGACAGATACGCAGTATTTT
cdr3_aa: CASSGGSATDTQYF

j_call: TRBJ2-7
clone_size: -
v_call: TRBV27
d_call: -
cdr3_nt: TGTGCCAGCAGTTTGGGGGGGCTAGGTGAGCAGTACTTC
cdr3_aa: CASSLGGLGEQYF

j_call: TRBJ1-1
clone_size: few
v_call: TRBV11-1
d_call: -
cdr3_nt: TGTGCCAGCAGCTTAGGTGGGTCAGGGTCGAACACTGAAGCTTTCTTT
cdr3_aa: CASSLGGSGSNTEAFF

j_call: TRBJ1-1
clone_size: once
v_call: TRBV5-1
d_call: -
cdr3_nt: TGCGCCAGCAGCTTGTGGGGGGGAGAGGAGACTGAAGCTTTCTTT
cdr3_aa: CASSLWGGEETEAFF

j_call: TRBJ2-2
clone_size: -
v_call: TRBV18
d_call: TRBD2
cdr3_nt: TGTGCCAGCTCCCTCCAGGGACTAGCTTCCTTGGCCGGGGAGCTGTTTTTT
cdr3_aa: CASSLQGLASLAGELFF

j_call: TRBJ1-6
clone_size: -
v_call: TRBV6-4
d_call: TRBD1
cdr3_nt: TGTGCCAGCAGTCAGACAGGGGGGTATTCACCCCTCCACTTT
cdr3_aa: CASSQTGGYSPLHF

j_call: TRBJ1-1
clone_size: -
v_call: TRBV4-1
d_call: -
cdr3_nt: TGCGCCAGCACCCTTAGAGCGAACACTGAAGCTTTCTTT
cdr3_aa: CASTLRANTEAFF

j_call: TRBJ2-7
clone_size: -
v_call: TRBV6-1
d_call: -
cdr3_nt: TGTGCCAGCAGTATTACGGACGGGAACTACGAGCAGTACTTC
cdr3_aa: CASSITDGNYEQYF

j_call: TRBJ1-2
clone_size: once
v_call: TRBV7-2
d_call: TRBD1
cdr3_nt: TGTGCCAGCAGCTTCAACACCGGGACAGGTTTAAACTATGGCTACACCTTC
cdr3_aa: CASSFNTGTGLNYGYTF

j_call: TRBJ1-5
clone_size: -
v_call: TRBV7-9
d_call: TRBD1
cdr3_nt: TGTGCCAGCAGCTCTGGTGACAGGGGTCTAAGTCAGCCCCAGCATTTT
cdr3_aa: CASSSGDRGLSQPQHF

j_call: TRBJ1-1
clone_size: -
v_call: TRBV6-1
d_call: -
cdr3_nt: TGTGCCAGCAGTGAAGGGTTGTCCTTCTCGGGGAACACTGAAGCTTTCTTT
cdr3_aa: CASSEGLSFSGNTEAFF

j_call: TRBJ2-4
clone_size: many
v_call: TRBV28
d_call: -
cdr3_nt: TGTGCCAGCAGTGCACAGGGACGGATTATGGTGGCCAAAAACATTCAGTACTTC
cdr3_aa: CASSAQGRIMVAKNIQYF

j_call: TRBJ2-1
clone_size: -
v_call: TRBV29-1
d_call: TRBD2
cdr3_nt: TGCAGCGTTGCTAGCGGGAGAGGTCGTAATGAGCAGTTCTTC
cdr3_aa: CSVASGRGRNEQFF

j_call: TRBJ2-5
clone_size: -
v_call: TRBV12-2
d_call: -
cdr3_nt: TGTGCAAGTCGCTTAGCGGAGGGACAAGAGACCCAGTACTTC
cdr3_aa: CASRLAEGQETQYF

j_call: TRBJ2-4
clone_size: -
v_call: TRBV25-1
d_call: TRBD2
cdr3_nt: TGTGCCAGCCGGAATAGCGGGGGGGACATTCAGTACTTC
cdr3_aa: CASRNSGGDIQYF

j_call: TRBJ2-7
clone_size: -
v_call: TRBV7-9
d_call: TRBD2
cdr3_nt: TGTGCCAGCAGCTTATGGGCTAGCGGGGGATACGAGCAGTACTTC
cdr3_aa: CASSLWASGGYEQYF

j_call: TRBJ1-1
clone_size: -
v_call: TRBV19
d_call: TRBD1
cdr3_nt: TGTGCCAGTAACAACAGGGGACGGGCTTTCTTT
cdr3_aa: CASNNRGRAFF

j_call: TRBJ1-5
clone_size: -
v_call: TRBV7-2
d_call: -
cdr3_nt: TGTGCCAGCAGCTTAGTTGGGTTCGGCACAGGGACGCAGCCCCAGCATTTT
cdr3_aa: CASSLVGFGTGTQPQHF

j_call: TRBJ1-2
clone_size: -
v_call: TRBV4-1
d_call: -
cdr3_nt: TGCGCCAGCAGCCAACTCGGGGTCCCGGGCTATGGCTACACCTTC
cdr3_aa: CASSQLGVPGYGYTF

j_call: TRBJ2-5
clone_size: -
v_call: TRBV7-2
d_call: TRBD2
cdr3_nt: TGTGCCAGCAGCCTTGGGACTAGCGGGGGGAGGTTAGAGACCCAGTACTTC
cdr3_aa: CASSLGTSGGRLETQYF

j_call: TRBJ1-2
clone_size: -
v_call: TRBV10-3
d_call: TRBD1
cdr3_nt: TGTGCCATCACCACCGGACAGGCTAACGGCTACACCTTC
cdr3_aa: CAITTGQANGYTF

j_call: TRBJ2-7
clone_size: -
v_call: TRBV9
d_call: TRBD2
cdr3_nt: TGTGCCAGCAGCGGACTAGCGGGCGAGCAGTACTTC
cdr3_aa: CASSGLAGEQYF

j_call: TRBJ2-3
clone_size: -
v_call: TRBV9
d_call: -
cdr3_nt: TGTGCCAGCAGCGTAGAAGCCCATACGCAGTATTTT
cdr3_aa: CASSVEAHTQYF

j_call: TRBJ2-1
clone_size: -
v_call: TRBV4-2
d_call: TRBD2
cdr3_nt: TGTGCCAGCAGCCAACAAGCGGGGACTAGCGGGAGCTATGAGCAGTTCTTC
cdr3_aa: CASSQQAGTSGSYEQFF

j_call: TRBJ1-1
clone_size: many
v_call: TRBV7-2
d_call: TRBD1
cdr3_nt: TGTGCCAGCAGCCCCCGACAGGGAAACACTGAAGCTTTCTTT
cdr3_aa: CASSPRQGNTEAFF

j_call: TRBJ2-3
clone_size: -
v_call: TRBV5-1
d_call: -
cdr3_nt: TGCGCCAGCAGCTTGGCCCCCAGCGGTGCAGATACGCAGTATTTT
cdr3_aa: CASSLAPSGADTQYF

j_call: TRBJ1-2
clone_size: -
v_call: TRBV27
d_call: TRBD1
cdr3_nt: TGTGCCAGCAGTTTACGGACAGGGAAGCCCTATCACCACACCTTC
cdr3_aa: CASSLRTGKPYHHTF

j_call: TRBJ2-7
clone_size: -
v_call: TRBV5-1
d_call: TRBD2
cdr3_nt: TGCGCCAGCAGCAGGGAAGAGGGACTAGCGGGGGCCTACGAGCAGTACTTC
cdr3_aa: CASSREEGLAGAYEQYF

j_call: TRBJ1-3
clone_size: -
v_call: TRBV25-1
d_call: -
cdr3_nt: TGTGCCAGCAGTGAATTGGGGGGAAGGGCTGGAAACACCATATATTTT
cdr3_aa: CASSELGGRAGNTIYF

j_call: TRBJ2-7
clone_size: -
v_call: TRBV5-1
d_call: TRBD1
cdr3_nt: TGCGCCAGCAGCGCCCGGGACAGTTCCTACGAGCAGTACTTC
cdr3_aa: CASSARDSSYEQYF

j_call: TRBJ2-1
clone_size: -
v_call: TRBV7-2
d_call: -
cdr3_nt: TGTGCCAGCAGCTCCGCCCAGGGGAGCGCTGAGCAGTTCTTC
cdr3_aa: CASSSAQGSAEQFF

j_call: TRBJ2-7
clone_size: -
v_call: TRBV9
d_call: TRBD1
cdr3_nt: TGTGCCAGCAGCCTTACAGGGGGCATCGAGCAGTACTTC
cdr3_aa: CASSLTGGIEQYF

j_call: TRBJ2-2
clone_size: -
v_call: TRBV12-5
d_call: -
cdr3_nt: TGTGCTAGTGGTACAGGGTCGAACACCGGGGAGCTGTTTTTT
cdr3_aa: CASGTGSNTGELFF